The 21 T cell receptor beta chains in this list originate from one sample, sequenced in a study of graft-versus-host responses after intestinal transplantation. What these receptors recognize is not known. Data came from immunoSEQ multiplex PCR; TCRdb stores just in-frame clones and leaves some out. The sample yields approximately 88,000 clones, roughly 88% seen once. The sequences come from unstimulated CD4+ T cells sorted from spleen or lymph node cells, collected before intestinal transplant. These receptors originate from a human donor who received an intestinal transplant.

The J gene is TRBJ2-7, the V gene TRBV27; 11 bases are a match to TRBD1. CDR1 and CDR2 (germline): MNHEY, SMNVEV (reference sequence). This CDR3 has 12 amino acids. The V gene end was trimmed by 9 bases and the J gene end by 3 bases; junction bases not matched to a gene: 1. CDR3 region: CASGTGGYEQYF. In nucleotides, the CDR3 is TGTGCCAGTGGGACAGGGGGCTACGAGCAGTACTTC.

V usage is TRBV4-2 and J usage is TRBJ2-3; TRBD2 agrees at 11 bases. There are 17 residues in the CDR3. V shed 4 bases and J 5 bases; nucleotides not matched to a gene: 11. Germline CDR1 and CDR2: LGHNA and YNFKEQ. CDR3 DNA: TGTGCCAGCAGCCCCCAGGGTAGCGGGGGGGCTGGAGATACGCAGTATTTT. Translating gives CASSPQGSGGAGDTQYF.

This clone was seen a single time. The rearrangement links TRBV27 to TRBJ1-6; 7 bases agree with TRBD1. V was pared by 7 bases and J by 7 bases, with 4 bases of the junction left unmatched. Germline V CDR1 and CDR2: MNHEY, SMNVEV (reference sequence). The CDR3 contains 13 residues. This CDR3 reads CASTQGVNSPLHF. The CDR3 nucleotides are TGTGCCAGCACCCAGGGGGTCAATTCACCCCTCCACTTT.

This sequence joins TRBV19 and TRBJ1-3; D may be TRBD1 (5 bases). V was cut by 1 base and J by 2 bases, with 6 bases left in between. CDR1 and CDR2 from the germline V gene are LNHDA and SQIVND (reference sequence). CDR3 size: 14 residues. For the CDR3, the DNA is TGTGCCAGTAGTATAGCAGGGCCTGGAAACACCATATATTTT. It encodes CASSIAGPGNTIYF.

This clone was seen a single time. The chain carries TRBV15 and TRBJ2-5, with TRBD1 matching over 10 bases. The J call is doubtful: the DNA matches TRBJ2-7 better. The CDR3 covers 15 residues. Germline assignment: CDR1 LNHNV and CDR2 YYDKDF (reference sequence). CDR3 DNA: TGTGCCACCAGCGGGGGGACAGGGGCGGGCTACGAGCAGTACTTC. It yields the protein CATSGGTGAGYEQYF.

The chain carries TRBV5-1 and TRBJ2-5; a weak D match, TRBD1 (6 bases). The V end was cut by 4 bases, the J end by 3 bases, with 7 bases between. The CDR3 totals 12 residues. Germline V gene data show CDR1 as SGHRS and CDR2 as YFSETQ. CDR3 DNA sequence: TGCGCCAGCAGCGGGGGCGAAGAGACCCAGTACTTC. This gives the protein CASSGGEETQYF.

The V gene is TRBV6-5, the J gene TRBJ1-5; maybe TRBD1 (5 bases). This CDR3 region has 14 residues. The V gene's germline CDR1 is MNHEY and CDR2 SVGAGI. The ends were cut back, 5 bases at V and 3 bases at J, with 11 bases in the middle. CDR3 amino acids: CASSPGGLNQPQHF. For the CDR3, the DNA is TGTGCCAGCAGTCCCGGGGGACTCAATCAGCCCCAGCATTTT.

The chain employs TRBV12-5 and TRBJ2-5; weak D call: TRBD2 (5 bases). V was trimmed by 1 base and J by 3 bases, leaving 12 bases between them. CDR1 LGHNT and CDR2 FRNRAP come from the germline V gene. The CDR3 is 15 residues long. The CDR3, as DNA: TGTGCTAGTGGTTTGGCTAGCCCGAAGAAAGAGACCCAGTACTTC. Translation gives CASGLASPKKETQYF.

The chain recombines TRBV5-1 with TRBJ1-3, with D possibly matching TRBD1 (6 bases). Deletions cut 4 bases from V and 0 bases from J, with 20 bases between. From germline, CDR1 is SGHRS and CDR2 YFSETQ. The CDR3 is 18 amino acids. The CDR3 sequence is CASSAARDTKSSGNTIYF. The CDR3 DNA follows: TGCGCCAGCAGCGCTGCCCGGGACACCAAGAGCTCTGGAAACACCATATATTTT.

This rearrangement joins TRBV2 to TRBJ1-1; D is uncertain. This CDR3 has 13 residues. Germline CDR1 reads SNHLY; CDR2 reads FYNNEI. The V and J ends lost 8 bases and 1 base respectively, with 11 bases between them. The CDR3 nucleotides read TGTGCCAGCGTCAAAGTGGCGAACACTGAAGCTTTCTTT. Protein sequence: CASVKVANTEAFF.

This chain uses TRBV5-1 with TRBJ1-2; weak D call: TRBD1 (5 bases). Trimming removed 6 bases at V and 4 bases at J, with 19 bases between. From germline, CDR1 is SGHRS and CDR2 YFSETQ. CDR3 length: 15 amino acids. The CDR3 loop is CASTPPGGSSYGYTF. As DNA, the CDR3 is TGCGCCAGCACCCCTCCGGGGGGTTCTTCCTATGGCTACACCTTC.

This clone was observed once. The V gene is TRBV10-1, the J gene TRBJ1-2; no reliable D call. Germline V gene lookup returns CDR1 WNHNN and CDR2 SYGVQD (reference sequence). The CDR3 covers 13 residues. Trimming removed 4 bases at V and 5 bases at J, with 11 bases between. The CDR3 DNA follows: TGCGCCAGCAGTGCGGAGGCGGGGTATGGCTACACCTTC. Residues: CASSAEAGYGYTF.

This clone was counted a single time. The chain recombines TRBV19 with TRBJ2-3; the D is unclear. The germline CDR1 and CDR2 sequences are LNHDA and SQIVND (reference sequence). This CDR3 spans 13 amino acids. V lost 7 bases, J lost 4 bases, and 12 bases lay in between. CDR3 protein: CASTAAFPDTQYF. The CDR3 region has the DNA TGTGCCAGTACCGCGGCCTTTCCAGATACGCAGTATTTT.

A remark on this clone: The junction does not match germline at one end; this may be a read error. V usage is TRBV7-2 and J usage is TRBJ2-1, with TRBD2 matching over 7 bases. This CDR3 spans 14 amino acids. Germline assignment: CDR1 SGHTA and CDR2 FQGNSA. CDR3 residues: CASGFPRLGGEQFF. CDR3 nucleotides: TGTGCCAGCGGCTTCCCCCGCCTGGGAGGGGAGCAGTTCTTC.

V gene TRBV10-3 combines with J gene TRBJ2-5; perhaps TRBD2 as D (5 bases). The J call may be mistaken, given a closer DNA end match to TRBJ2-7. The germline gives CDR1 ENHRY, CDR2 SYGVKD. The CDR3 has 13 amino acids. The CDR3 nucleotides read TGTGCCATCAGTGAGTCCGGGGTGCACGAGCAGTACTTC. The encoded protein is CAISESGVHEQYF.

The CDR3 region is CASSIGREDGYTF. In nucleotides, the CDR3 is TGTGCCAGTAGTATCGGGAGGGAGGATGGCTACACCTTC. The rearrangement links TRBV19 to TRBJ1-2; D unclear. The germline CDR1 and CDR2 sequences are LNHDA and SQIVND (reference sequence). The CDR3 runs to 13 residues. Trimming cost V 3 bases and J 6 bases, with 11 bases left between them.

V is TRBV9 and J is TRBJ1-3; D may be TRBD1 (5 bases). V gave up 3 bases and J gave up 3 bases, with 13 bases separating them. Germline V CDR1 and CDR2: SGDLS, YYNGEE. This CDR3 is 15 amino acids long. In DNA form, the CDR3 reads TGTGCCAGCAGCGCTATAGGGGCTGTTGGAAACACCATATATTTT. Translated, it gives CASSAIGAVGNTIYF.

CDR3 in DNA: TGTGCCAGCTCCGACACAGCAAACACTGAAGCTTTCTTT. This gives the protein CASSDTANTEAFF. The V gene is TRBV27, the J gene TRBJ1-1; D uncertain. Germline assignment: CDR1 MNHEY and CDR2 SMNVEV (reference sequence). The CDR3 has 13 residues. Deletions cut 8 bases from V and 2 bases from J, with 12 bases between.

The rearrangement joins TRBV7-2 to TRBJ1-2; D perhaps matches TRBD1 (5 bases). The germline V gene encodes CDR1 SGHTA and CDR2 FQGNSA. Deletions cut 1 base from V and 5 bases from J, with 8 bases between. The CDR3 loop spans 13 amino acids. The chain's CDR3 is CASSLGGGYGYTF. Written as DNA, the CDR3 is TGTGCCAGCAGCTTAGGGGGGGGGTATGGCTACACCTTC.

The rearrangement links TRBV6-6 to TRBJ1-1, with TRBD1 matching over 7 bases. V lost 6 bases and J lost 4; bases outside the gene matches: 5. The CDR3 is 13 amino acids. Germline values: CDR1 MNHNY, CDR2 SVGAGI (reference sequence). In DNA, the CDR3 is TGTGCCAGCAGAGACGCAGGGGGCACTGAAGCTTTCTTT. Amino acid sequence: CASRDAGGTEAFF.

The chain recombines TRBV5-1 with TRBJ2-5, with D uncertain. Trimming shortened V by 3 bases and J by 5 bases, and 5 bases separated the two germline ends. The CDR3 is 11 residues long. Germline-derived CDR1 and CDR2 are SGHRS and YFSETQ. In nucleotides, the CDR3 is TGCGCCAGCAGCTACGGGGAGACCCAGTACTTC. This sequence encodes CASSYGETQYF.